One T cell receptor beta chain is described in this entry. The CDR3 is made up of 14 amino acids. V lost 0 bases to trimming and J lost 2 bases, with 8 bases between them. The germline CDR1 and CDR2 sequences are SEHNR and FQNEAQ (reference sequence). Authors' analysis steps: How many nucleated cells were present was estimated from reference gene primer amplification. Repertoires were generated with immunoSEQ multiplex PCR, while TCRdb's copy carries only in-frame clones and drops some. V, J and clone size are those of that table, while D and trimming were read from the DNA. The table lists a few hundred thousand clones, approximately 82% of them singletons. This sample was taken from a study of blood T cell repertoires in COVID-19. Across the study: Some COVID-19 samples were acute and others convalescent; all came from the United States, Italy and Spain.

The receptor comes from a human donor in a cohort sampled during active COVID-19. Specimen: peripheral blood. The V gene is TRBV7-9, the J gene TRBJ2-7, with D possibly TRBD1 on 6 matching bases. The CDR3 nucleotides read TGTGCCAGCAGCTTAGCTGGACAGCCCTACGAGCAGTACTTC. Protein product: CASSLAGQPYEQYF.